The clone carrying this TCR beta chain has just a few counts. The antigen is not known. This CDR3 comprises 15 residues. The germline CDR1 and CDR2 sequences are LGHNA and YNFKEQ. J lost 5 bases, V lost 5 bases, and 11 bases had no gene match. From the 5' RACE reads, TCRdb called clonotypes with MiXCR, one entry per CDR3 protein. The sample yields 50,000 to 75,000 distinct CDR3 sequences, around a fifth seen once. General study results and limits: Tumor memory CD4+ T cell TCR gene usage clustered with blood and lymph node memory CD4+ cells and lymph node naive CD4+ cells.

The chain recombines TRBV4-2 with TRBJ2-5; 7 bases agree with TRBD2. Sequencing was carried out using memory CD4+ T cells sorted from a lymph node. Subset reported: memory CD4+ T cells, CD4+CD45RO+CD25-. This TCR was recovered from a female donor with breast cancer. As DNA, the CDR3 is TGTGCCAGCAGCGAAAACGTGGGGGGGAGGGAGACCCAGTACTTC. Protein: CASSENVGGRETQYF.